This is a list of T cell receptor beta chains from one sample in a study of response to subunit inactivated influenza vaccine. One entry per CDR3 protein, called by TCRdb with MiXCR from the RT-PCR reads. The sample gives roughly 780,000 distinct CDR3 sequences, less than 20% of which show up once; under 13% is in the top ten. Source: PBMCs from blood, taken 4 to 6 days after vaccination. These TCRs come from a middle-aged man who received an inactivated influenza vaccine. Both conserved end residues are part of each CDR3. D genes are given only for firm matches. Size tells how often a clone was seen (once, few, many) or the class of an expanded clone, and some rows leave it out.

d_gene: TRBD1; v_gene: TRBV28; j_gene: TRBJ2-7; abundance: -; CDR3aa: CASDRQGRSYEQYF; CDR3nt: TGTGCCAGCGATAGACAGGGCCGTTCCTACGAGCAGTACTTC
d_gene: TRBD2; v_gene: TRBV20-1; j_gene: TRBJ2-5; abundance: few; CDR3aa: CSTGLAGVPAQYF; CDR3nt: TGCAGTACGGGACTAGCGGGGGTCCCAGCCCAGTACTTC
d_gene: -; v_gene: TRBV12-3/TRBV12-4; j_gene: TRBJ1-6; abundance: -; CDR3aa: CASREGGTLDSPLHF; CDR3nt: TGTGCCAGCAGAGAGGGGGGGACACTTGATTCACCCCTCCACTTT
d_gene: TRBD1; v_gene: TRBV20-1; j_gene: TRBJ2-1; abundance: -; CDR3aa: CSARDSRTGARHEQFF; CDR3nt: TGCAGTGCTAGAGACAGCCGGACAGGGGCGCGTCATGAGCAGTTCTTC
d_gene: -; v_gene: TRBV20-1; j_gene: TRBJ2-7; abundance: few; CDR3aa: CSAELGAGDEQYF; CDR3nt: TGCAGTGCTGAATTGGGGGCCGGGGACGAGCAGTACTTC
d_gene: -; v_gene: TRBV10-2; j_gene: TRBJ2-3; abundance: few; CDR3aa: CASSRVRSEDTQYF; CDR3nt: TGCGCCAGCAGTCGGGTCCGTTCAGAGGATACGCAGTATTTT
d_gene: TRBD2; v_gene: TRBV10-3; j_gene: TRBJ2-5; abundance: -; CDR3aa: CAISETSGGETQYF; CDR3nt: TGTGCCATCAGTGAGACTAGCGGGGGAGAGACCCAGTACTTC
d_gene: TRBD1; v_gene: TRBV6-5; j_gene: TRBJ1-1; abundance: -; CDR3aa: CASSSLGTARDTEAFF; CDR3nt: TGTGCCAGCAGTTCTCTGGGGACAGCCCGGGATACTGAAGCTTTCTTT
d_gene: -; v_gene: TRBV7-2; j_gene: TRBJ2-3; abundance: few; CDR3aa: CASSLGPATQYF; CDR3nt: TGTGCCAGCAGCTTAGGGCCAGCTACGCAGTATTTT
d_gene: -; v_gene: TRBV20-1; j_gene: TRBJ2-5; abundance: many; CDR3aa: CSAKEAMAQYF; CDR3nt: TGCAGTGCTAAGGAGGCGATGGCCCAGTACTTC
d_gene: TRBD2; v_gene: TRBV18; j_gene: TRBJ2-7; abundance: -; CDR3aa: CASSPHRGLALYEQYF; CDR3nt: TGTGCCAGCTCACCACATCGGGGACTAGCCTTATACGAGCAGTACTTC
d_gene: -; v_gene: TRBV10-3; j_gene: TRBJ1-5; abundance: -; CDR3aa: CAISARGDGQPQHF; CDR3nt: TGTGCCATCAGTGCAAGAGGGGATGGTCAGCCCCAGCATTTT
d_gene: -; v_gene: TRBV7-2; j_gene: TRBJ2-2; abundance: -; CDR3aa: CASSLALGAVTGELFF; CDR3nt: TGTGCCAGCAGCTTAGCTCTAGGGGCAGTTACCGGGGAGCTGTTTTTT
d_gene: -; v_gene: TRBV10-3; j_gene: TRBJ1-5; abundance: few; CDR3aa: CAISPDSNQPQHF; CDR3nt: TGTGCCATCAGTCCTGATAGCAATCAGCCCCAGCATTTT
d_gene: TRBD2; v_gene: TRBV20-1; j_gene: TRBJ2-2; abundance: -; CDR3aa: CSASRERTGELFF; CDR3nt: TGCAGCGCTTCGCGGGAGCGCACCGGGGAGCTGTTTTTT
d_gene: -; v_gene: TRBV5-6; j_gene: TRBJ1-6; abundance: -; CDR3aa: CASSRDRYYNSPLHF; CDR3nt: TGTGCCAGCAGCCGAGACCGCTACTATAATTCACCCCTCCACTTT
d_gene: TRBD2; v_gene: TRBV20-1; j_gene: TRBJ2-3; abundance: -; CDR3aa: CSARGTSGPRGDTQYF; CDR3nt: TGCAGTGCTAGAGGGACTAGCGGGCCTCGGGGAGATACGCAGTATTTT